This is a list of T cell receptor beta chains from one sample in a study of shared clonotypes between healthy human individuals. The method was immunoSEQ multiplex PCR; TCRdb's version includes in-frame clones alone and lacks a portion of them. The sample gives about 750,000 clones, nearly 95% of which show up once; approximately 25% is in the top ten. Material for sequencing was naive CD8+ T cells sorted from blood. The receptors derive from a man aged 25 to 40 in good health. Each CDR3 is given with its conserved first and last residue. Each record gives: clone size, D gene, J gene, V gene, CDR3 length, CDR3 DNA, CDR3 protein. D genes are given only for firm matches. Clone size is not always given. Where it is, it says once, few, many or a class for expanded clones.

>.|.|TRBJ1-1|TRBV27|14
TGTGCCAGCAGTTCAGGGGCCGTCCCCACTGAAGCTTTCTTT
CASSSGAVPTEAFF
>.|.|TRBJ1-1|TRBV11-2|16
TGTGCCAGCAGCTCGATACTAGGGGGGGGGAACACTGAAGCTTTCTTT
CASSSILGGGNTEAFF
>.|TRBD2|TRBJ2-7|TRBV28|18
TGTGCCAGCAGTTTTTTGACTAGCGGGGCTCCAAACTCCTACGAGCAGTACTTC
CASSFLTSGAPNSYEQYF
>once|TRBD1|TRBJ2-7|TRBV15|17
TGTGCCACCAGCAGAGACGGATTTGGACAGGTCCCCTACGAGCAGTACTTC
CATSRDGFGQVPYEQYF
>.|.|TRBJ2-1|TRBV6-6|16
TGTGCCAGCAGACCCGACCCTCTAGCTAGTCATGGTGAGCAGTTCTTC
CASRPDPLASHGEQFF
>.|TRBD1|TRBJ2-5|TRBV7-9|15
TGTGCCAGCAGCTCCGGGACAGGACACACGTCGGCCCAGTACTTC
CASSSGTGHTSAQYF
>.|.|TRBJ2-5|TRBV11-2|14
TGTGCCAGCAGCTCCCGACGGGTCCAAGAGACCCAGTACTTC
CASSSRRVQETQYF
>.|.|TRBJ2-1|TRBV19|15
TGTGCCAGTAGCATTTTGCCGGGTACCTACAATGAGCAGTTCTTC
CASSILPGTYNEQFF
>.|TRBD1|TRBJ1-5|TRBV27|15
TGTGCCAGCAGTCCTAGGACAGGCTACAATCAGCCCCAGCATTTT
CASSPRTGYNQPQHF
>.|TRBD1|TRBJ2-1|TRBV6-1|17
TGTGCCAGCAGTGAAGCGCAGTTTGGGACAGGGTACAATGAGCAGTTCTTC
CASSEAQFGTGYNEQFF
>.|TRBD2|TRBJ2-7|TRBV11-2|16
TGTGCCAGCAGCTTAGATCTGGCGGGAGCCTCCCACGAGCAGTACTTC
CASSLDLAGASHEQYF
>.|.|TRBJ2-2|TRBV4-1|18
TGCGCCAGCAGCCAAGTAATGAACGAGCTACCGAACACCGGGGAGCTGTTTTTT
CASSQVMNELPNTGELFF
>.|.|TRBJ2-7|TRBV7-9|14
TGTGCCAGCAGCTTAGATACAGCCTCCTACGAGCAGTACTTC
CASSLDTASYEQYF
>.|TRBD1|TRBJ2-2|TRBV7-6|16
TGTGCCAGCAGCTTAGAACAGGGGTTCAACACCGGGGAGCTGTTTTTT
CASSLEQGFNTGELFF
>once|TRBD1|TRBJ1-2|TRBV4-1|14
TGCGCCAGCAGCCAAGTCTCAGGGGGAAGTGGCTACACCTTC
CASSQVSGGSGYTF
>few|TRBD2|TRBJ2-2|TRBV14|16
TGTGCCAGCAGCCATGTTGGCGGGGGGAACACCGGGGAGCTGTTTTTT
CASSHVGGGNTGELFF
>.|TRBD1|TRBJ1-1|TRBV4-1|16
TGCGCCAGCAGCCCCCAGACCGGACAGGTTCCTCATGAAGCTTTCTTT
CASSPQTGQVPHEAFF
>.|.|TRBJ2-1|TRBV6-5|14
TGTGCCAGGAGACCGGACGCCAGCTACAATGAGCAGTTCTTC
CARRPDASYNEQFF
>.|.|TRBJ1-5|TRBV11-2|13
TGTGCCAGCAGCTTAGTATTAGGTCAGCCCCAGCATTTT
CASSLVLGQPQHF
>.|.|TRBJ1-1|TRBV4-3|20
TGCGCCAGCAGCCAAGGAGTCGGCTCATCCGTCGCGTCACCAAACACTGAAGCTTTCTTT
CASSQGVGSSVASPNTEAFF
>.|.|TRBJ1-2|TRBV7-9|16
TGTGCCAGCAGCTTAGGTCCGACCAGGGATAACTATGGCTACACCTTC
CASSLGPTRDNYGYTF
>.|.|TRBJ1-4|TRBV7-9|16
TGTGCCAGCAGCTTACTTGAGGATTCAACTAATGAAAAACTGTTTTTT
CASSLLEDSTNEKLFF
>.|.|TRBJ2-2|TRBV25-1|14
TGTGCCAGCAGTGAAGACTATACCACCGGGGAGCTGTTTTTT
CASSEDYTTGELFF
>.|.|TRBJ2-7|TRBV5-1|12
TGCGCCAGCAGCTTGCTTCCGTACGAGCAGTACTTC
CASSLLPYEQYF
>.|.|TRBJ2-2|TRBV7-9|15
TGTGCCAGCAGCCCCGGTGGGACTGACACCGGGGAGCTGTTTTTT
CASSPGGTDTGELFF
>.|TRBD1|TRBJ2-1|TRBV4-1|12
TGCGCCAGCAGCGGCCCACCGACAGGGGTATTCTTC
CASSGPPTGVFF
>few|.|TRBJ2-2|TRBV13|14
TGTGCCAGCACCAGGGGTAGGGTCACCGGGGAGCTGTTTTTT
CASTRGRVTGELFF
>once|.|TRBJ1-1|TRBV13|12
TGTGCCAGCAGCGCCGGAGGTGGTGAAGCTTTCTTT
CASSAGGGEAFF
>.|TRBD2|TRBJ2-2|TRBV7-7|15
TGTGCCAGCAGTTTAGAGTCTAGCGGGACCGGGGAGCTGTTTTTT
CASSLESSGTGELFF
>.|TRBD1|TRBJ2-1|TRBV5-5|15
TGTGCCAGCAGCTTGGAACAGGGGGTGCGAAATGAGCAGTTCTTC
CASSLEQGVRNEQFF
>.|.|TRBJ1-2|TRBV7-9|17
TGTGCCAGCAGCCCCACCCGTAACAGGGCGGGTATGGATGGCTACACCTTC
CASSPTRNRAGMDGYTF
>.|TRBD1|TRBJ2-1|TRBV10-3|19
TGTGCCATCAGTGAGTCCACAGGGGGGCGCAGTTTAGTCCCCAATGAGCAGTTCTTC
CAISESTGGRSLVPNEQFF
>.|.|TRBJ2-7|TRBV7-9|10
TGTGCCAGCAGCTTGGAGCGGCAGTACTTC
CASSLERQYF
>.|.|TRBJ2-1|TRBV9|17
TGTGCCAGCAGCGTAGCTACTGGGGGAACCTACGAGAACGAGCAGTTCTTC
CASSVATGGTYENEQFF
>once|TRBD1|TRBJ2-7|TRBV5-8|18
TGTGCCAGCAGCTTGCCTACTTCCGTTGGGACAGTCTCCTACGAGCAGTACTTC
CASSLPTSVGTVSYEQYF
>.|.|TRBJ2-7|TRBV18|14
TGTGCCAGCTCACTGACGGACGGATCCTACGAGCAGTACTTC
CASSLTDGSYEQYF
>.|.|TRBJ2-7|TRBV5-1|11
TGCGCCAGCAGCTCCGTGGGGGAGCAGTACTTC
CASSSVGEQYF
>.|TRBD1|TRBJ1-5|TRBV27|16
TGTGCCAGCAAACAGCAGGGGGAATATAGCAATCAGCCCCAGCATTTT
CASKQQGEYSNQPQHF
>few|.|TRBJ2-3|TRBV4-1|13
TGCGCCAGCAGCCACCCGGGGGAAGATACGCAGTATTTT
CASSHPGEDTQYF
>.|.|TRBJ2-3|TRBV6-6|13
TGTGCCAGTTCGGCGGGCGGCACAGATACGCAGTATTTT
CASSAGGTDTQYF
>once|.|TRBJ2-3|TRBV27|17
TGTGCCAGCACCCCCTTAAACAGGGTGGGGGCCACAGATACGCAGTATTTT
CASTPLNRVGATDTQYF
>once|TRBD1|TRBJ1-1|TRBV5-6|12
TGTGCCAGCAGCTTTTACAGGGGAGAAGCTTTCTTT
CASSFYRGEAFF
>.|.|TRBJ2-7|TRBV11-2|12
TGTGCCAGCTCAGGGTCGACCTACGAGCAGTACTTC
CASSGSTYEQYF
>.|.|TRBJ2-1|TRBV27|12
TGTGCCAGCAGTTTAATCGGCTATGAGCAGTTCTTC
CASSLIGYEQFF
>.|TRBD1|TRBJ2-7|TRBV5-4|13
TGTGCCAGCAGCTATGACAGGGTCCACGAGCAGTACTTC
CASSYDRVHEQYF
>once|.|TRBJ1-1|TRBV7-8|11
TGTGCCAGCAGCTTAGTGACTGAAGCTTTCTTT
CASSLVTEAFF